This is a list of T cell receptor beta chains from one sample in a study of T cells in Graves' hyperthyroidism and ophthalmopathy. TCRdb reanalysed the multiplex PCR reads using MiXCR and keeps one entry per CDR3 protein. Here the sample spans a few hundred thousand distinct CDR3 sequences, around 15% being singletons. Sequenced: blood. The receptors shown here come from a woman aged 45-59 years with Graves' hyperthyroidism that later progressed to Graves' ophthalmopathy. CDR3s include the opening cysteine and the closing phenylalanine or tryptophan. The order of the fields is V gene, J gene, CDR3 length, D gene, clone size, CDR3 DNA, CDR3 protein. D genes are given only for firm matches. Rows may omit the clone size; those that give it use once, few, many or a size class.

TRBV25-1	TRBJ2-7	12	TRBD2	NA	TGTGCCCTTGTAGCGGGAATTGGAGAGCAGTACTTC	CALVAGIGEQYF
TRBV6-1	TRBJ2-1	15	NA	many	TGTGCCAGCAGCCCTCAGGCGGGTTCCTACAATGAGCAGTTCTTC	CASSPQAGSYNEQFF
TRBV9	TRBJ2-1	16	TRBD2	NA	TGTGCCAGCAGCGTAGAGAGCGGGAGTCTCTACAATGAGCAGTTCTTC	CASSVESGSLYNEQFF
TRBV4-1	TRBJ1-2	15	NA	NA	TGCGCCAGCAGCCAAGAGGGGGGTAGAAGCTATGGCTACACCTTC	CASSQEGGRSYGYTF
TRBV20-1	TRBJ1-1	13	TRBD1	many	TGCAGGCCCTCCAGGGGGCGGAGAACTGAAGCTTTCTTT	CRPSRGRRTEAFF
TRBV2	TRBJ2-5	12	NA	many	TGTGCCAGTGGGGGTAATCAAGAGACCCAGTACTTC	CASGGNQETQYF
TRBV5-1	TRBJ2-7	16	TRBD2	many	TGCGCCAGCAGCCAAATAGCGGGAGGGGGATATTACGAGCAGTACTTC	CASSQIAGGGYYEQYF
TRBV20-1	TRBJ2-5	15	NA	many	TGCAGTGCTAGAGGGGTAGGGGGGCCCCTAGAGACCCAGTACTTC	CSARGVGGPLETQYF
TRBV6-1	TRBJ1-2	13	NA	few	TGTGCCAGCAGCCTAAACAGGGATGGGGGCTACACCTTC	CASSLNRDGGYTF
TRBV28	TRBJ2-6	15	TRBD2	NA	TGTGCCAGCAGCCCCGGGGGGTCTGGGGCCAACGTCCTGACTTTC	CASSPGGSGANVLTF
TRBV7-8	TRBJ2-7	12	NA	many	TGTGCCAGTGGGCGGGGTACCTACGAGCAGTACTTC	CASGRGTYEQYF
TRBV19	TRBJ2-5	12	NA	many	TGTGCCTACAGGGTGGTGGGAGAGACCCAGTACTTC	CAYRVVGETQYF
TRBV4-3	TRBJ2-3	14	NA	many	TGTGCCAGCAGCCTTGGAGCAATGATGGATACGCAGTATTTT	CASSLGAMMDTQYF
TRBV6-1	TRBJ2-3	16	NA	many	TGTGCCAGCAGTCCGACGACTGCCCGGGGCACAGATACGCAGTATTTT	CASSPTTARGTDTQYF
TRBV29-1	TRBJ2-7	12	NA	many	TGCAGCGCCCGGACACGATTCTACGAGCAGTACTTC	CSARTRFYEQYF
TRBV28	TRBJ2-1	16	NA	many	TGTGCCAGCGGCCGAAATCGGGGGTCAAGCTACAATGAGCAGTTCTTC	CASGRNRGSSYNEQFF
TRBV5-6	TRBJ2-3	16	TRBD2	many	TGTGCCAGCAGCCCGTTGGGAGGGCGCGGCGATGGTACGCAGTATTTT	CASSPLGGRGDGTQYF
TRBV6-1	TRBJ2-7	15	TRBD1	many	TGTGCCAGTTCTGGTCAGGGGGCGCGATTCTACGAGCAGTACTTC	CASSGQGARFYEQYF
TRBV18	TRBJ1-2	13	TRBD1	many	TGTGCCAGCTCACCACGACAGGGGATGAGCTACACCTTC	CASSPRQGMSYTF
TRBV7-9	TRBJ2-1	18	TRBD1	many	TGTGCCAGCAGCGCCGCCTATATGGGACAGGGGGCCAACAATGAGCAGTTCTTC	CASSAAYMGQGANNEQFF
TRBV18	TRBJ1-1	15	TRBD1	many	TGTGCCAGCTCACCACGGGACAGGCCTAACACTGAAGCTTTCTTT	CASSPRDRPNTEAFF
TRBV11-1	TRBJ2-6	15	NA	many	TGTGCCAGCAGCTCACAGGGAGCTGGGGCCAACGTCCTGACTTTC	CASSSQGAGANVLTF
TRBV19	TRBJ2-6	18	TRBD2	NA	TGTGCCAGTACCCCCGTTAGCGGGAGGACCTCTGGGGCCAACGTCCTGACTTTC	CASTPVSGRTSGANVLTF
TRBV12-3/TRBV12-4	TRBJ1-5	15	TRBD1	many	TGTGCCAGCAGTCGGACAGGAAATAGCAATCAGCCCCAGCATTTT	CASSRTGNSNQPQHF
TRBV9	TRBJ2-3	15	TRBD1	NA	TGTGCCAGCAGCATCCGGGACAGGGCCACAGATACGCAGTATTTT	CASSIRDRATDTQYF
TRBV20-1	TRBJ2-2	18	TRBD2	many	TGCAGTGCTAGAGATATAACTAGCGGGGGAGGGAACACCGGGGAGCTGTTTTTT	CSARDITSGGGNTGELFF
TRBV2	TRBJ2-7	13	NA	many	TGTGCCAGCACTGGACGGGAGACCTACGAGCAGTACTTC	CASTGRETYEQYF
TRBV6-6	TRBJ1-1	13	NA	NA	TGTGCCAGCAGTTACGGGCAGGGGACTGAAGCTTTCTTT	CASSYGQGTEAFF
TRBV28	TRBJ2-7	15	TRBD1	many	TGTGCCAGCAGTTCCGCCGGGACAGGGTCCTACGAGCAGTACTTC	CASSSAGTGSYEQYF
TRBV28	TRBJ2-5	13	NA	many	TGTGCCAGCACCCTAGACAGCCAAGAGACCCAGTACTTC	CASTLDSQETQYF
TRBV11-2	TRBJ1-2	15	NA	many	TGTGCCAGCAGGCCCATTCCGGGACCGACCTATGGCTACACCTTC	CASRPIPGPTYGYTF
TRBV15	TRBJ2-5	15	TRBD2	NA	TGTGCCACCAGCAGAGCGGGAGGCGTCCAAGAGACCCAGTACTTC	CATSRAGGVQETQYF
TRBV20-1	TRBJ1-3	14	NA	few	TGCAGTGCTAGAGGGGTTGGCTCTGGAAACACCATATATTTT	CSARGVGSGNTIYF
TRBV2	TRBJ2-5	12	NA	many	TGTGCCAGCAGTGAAGCGCGGGAGACCCAGTACTTC	CASSEARETQYF
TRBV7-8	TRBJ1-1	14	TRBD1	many	TGTGCCAGCAGCCAGGACAGGGATTCCACTGAAGCTTTCTTT	CASSQDRDSTEAFF
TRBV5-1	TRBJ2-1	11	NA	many	TGCGCCAGCAGCTTCACAGAGACCCAGTTCTTC	CASSFTETQFF
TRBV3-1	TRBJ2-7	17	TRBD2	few	TGTGCCAGCAGCCAAGTGGACTTCGAACTAGCGAACTACGAGCAGTACTTC	CASSQVDFELANYEQYF
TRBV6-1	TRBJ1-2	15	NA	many	TGTGCCAGTAGACCCGGGAATTGGGGGGCGCATGGCTACACCTTC	CASRPGNWGAHGYTF